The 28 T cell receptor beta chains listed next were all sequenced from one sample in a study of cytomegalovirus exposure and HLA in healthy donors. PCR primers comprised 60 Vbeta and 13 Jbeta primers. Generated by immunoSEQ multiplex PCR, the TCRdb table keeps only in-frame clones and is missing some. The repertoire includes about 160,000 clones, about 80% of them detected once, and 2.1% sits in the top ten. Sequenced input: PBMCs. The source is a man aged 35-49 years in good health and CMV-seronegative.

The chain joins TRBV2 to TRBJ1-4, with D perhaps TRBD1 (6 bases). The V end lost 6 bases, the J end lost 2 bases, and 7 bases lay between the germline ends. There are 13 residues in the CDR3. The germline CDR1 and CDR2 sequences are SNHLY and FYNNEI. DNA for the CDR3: TGTGCCAGCAGCGGACAGACTAATGAAAAACTGTTTTTT. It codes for CASSGQTNEKLFF.

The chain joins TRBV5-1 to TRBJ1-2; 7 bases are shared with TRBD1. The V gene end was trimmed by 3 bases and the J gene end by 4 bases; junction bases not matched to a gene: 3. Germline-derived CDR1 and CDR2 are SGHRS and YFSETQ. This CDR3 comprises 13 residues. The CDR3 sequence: CASSSGQVYGYTF. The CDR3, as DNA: TGCGCCAGCAGCTCAGGACAGGTCTATGGCTACACCTTC. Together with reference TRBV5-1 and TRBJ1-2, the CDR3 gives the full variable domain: KAGVTQTPRYLIKTRGQQVTLSCSPISGHRSVSWYQQTPGQGLQFLFEYFSETQRNKGNFPGRFSGRQFSNSRSEMNVSTLELGDSALYLCASSSGQVYGYTFGSGTRLTVV.

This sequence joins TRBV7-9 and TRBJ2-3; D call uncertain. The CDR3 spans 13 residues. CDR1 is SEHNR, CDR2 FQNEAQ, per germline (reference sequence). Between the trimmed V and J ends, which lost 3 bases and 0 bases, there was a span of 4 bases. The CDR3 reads CASSFISTDTQYF. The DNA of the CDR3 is TGTGCCAGCAGCTTTATAAGCACAGATACGCAGTATTTT. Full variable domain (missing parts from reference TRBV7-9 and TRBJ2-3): DTGVSQNPRHKITKRGQNVTFRCDPISEHNRLYWYRQTLGQGPEFLTYFQNEAQLEKSRLLSDRFSAERPKGSFSTLEIQRTEQGDSAMYLCASSFISTDTQYFGPGTRLTVL.

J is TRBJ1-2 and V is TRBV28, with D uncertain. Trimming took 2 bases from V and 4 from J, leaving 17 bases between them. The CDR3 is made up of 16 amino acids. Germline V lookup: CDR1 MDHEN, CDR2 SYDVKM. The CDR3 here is CASSLILSGMGYGYTF. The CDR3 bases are TGTGCCAGCAGTTTAATCCTTTCGGGGATGGGCTATGGCTACACCTTC.

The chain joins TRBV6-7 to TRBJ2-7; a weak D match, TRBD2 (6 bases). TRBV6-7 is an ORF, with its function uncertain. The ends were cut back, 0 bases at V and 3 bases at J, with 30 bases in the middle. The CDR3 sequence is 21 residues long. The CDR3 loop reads CASSYSLLAPRVTSLLYEQYF. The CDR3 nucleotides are TGTGCCAGCAGTTACTCCCTCTTGGCGCCCCGGGTAACTAGCCTACTCTACGAGCAGTACTTC.

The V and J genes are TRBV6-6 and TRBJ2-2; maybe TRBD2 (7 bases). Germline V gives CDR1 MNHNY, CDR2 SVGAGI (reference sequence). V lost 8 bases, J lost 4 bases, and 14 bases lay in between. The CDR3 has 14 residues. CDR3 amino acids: CASGLRGGTGELFF. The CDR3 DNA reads TGTGCCAGCGGCTTGAGGGGGGGCACCGGGGAGCTGTTTTTT.

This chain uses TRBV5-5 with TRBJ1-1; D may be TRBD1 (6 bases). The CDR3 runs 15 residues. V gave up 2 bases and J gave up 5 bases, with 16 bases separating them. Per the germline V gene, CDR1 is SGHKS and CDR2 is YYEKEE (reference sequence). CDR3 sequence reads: CASSLSGASGTEAFF. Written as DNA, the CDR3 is TGTGCCAGCAGCTTATCAGGGGCGTCGGGAACTGAAGCTTTCTTT.

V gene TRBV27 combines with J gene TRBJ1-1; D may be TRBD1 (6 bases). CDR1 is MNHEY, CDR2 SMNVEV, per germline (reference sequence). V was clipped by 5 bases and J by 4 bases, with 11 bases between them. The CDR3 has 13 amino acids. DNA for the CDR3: TGTGCCAGCAGTCCAGGGGTGAGCACTGAAGCTTTCTTT. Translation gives CASSPGVSTEAFF.

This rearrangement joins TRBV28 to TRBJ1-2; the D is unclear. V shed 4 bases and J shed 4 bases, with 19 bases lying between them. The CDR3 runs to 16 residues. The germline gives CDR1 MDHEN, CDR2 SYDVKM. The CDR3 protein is CASSSYLSEVLYGYTF. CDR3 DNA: TGTGCCAGCAGTTCCTACCTATCCGAGGTCCTCTATGGCTACACCTTC.

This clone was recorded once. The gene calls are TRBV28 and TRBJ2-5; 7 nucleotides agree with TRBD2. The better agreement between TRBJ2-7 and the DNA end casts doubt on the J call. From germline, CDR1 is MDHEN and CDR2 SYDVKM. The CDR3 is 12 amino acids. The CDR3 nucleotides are TGTGCCTGCTCAGCGGGGATCCACGAGCAGTACTTC. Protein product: CACSAGIHEQYF.

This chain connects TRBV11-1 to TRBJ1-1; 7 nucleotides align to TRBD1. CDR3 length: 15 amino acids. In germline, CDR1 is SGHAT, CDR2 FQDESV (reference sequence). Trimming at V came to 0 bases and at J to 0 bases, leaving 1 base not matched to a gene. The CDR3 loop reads CASSLATGLNTEAFF. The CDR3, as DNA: TGTGCCAGCAGCTTAGCGACAGGGTTGAACACTGAAGCTTTCTTT.

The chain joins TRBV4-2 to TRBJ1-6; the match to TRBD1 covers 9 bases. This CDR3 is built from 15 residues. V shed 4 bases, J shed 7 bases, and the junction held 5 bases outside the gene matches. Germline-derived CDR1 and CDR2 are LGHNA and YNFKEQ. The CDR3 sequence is CASSPRQGGNSPLHF. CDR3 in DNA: TGTGCCAGCAGCCCTAGACAGGGGGGGAATTCACCCCTCCACTTT.

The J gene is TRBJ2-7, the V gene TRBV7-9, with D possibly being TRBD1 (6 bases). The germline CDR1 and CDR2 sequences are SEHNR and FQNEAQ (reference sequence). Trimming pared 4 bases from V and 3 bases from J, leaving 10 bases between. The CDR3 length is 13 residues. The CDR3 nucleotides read TGTGCCAGCAGCTGGACAGATATCTACGAGCAGTACTTC. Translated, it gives CASSWTDIYEQYF.

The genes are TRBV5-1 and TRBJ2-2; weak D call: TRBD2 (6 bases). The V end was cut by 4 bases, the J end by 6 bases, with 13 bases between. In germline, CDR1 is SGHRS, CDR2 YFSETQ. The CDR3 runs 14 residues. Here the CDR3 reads CASSLVGGAGELFF. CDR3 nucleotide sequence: TGCGCCAGCAGCCTGGTGGGGGGAGCCGGGGAGCTGTTTTTT. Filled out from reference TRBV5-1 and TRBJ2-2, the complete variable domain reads KAGVTQTPRYLIKTRGQQVTLSCSPISGHRSVSWYQQTPGQGLQFLFEYFSETQRNKGNFPGRFSGRQFSNSRSEMNVSTLELGDSALYLCASSLVGGAGELFFGEGSRLTVL.

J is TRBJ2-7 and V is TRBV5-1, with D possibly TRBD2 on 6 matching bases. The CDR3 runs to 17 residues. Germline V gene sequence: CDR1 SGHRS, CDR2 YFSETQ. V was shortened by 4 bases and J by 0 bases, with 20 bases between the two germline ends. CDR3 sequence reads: CASSLGSGRRSSYEQYF. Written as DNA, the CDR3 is TGCGCCAGCAGCCTCGGGAGTGGGAGGCGGAGCTCCTACGAGCAGTACTTC.

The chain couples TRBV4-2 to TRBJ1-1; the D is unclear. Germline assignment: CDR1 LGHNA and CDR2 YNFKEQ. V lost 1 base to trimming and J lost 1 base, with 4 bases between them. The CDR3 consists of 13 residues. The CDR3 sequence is CASSQGQNTEAFF. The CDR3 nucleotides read TGTGCCAGCAGCCAAGGACAGAACACTGAAGCTTTCTTT.

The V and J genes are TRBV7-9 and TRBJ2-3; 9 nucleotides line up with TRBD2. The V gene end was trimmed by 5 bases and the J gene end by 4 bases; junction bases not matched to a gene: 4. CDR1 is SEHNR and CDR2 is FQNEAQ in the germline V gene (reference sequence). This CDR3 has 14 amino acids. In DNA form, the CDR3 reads TGTGCCAGCAGCCTTAGCGGGAGCTCAGATACGCAGTATTTT. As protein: CASSLSGSSDTQYF.

The CDR3 nucleotides read TGCGCCAGCAGCTTGGGGGCGGGGGACTGGACCCAGTACTTC. As protein: CASSLGAGDWTQYF. The chain carries TRBV5-1 and TRBJ2-5, with 7 nucleotides matching TRBD2. V lost 0 bases to trimming and J lost 7 bases; unmatched junction nucleotides: 6. The germline gives CDR1 SGHRS, CDR2 YFSETQ. This CDR3 has 14 amino acids.

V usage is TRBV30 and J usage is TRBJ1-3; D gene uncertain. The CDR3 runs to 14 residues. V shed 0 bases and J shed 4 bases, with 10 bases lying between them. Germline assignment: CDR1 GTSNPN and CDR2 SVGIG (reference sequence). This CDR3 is CAWSVGGQGNTIYF. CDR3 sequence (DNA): TGTGCCTGGAGTGTCGGAGGGCAAGGAAACACCATATATTTT.

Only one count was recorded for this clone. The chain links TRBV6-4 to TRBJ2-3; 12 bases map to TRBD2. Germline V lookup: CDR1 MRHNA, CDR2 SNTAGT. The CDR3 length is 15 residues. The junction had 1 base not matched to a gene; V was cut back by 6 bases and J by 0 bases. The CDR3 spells CASRGLAGSTDTQYF. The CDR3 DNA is TGTGCCAGCAGAGGACTAGCGGGAAGCACAGATACGCAGTATTTT.

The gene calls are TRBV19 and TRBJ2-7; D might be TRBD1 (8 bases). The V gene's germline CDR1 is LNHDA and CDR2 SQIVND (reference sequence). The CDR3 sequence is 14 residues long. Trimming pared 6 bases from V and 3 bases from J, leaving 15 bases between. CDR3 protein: CASSYRGGNYEQYF. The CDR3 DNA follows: TGTGCCAGTAGCTACAGGGGGGGGAACTACGAGCAGTACTTC.

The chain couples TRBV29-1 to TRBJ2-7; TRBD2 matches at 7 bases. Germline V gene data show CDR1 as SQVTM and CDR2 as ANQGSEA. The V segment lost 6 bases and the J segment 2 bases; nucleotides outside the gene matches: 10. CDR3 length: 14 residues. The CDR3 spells CSVSGERGAYEQYF. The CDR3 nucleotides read TGCAGCGTCAGCGGGGAGCGGGGTGCCTACGAGCAGTACTTC.

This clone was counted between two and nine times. CDR3 bases: TGTGCCAGCAGCTTGGGTCTTTCCGGGGGCTATGGCTACACCTTC. This sequence encodes CASSLGLSGGYGYTF. This chain uses TRBV5-4 with TRBJ1-2; possible D gene TRBD1, 5 bases. The CDR3 has 15 amino acids. Germline-derived CDR1 and CDR2 are SGHNT and YYREEE (reference sequence). Trimming shortened V by 0 bases and J by 4 bases, and 13 bases separated the two germline ends.

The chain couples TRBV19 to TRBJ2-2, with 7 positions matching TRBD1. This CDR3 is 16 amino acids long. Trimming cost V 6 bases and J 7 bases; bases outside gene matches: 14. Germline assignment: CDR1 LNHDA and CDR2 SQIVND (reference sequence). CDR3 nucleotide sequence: TGTGCCAGTAGATTATCTACGGGACAGTACGGCGGGGAGCTGTTTTTT. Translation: CASRLSTGQYGGELFF. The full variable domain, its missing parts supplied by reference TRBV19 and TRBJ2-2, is DGGITQSPKYLFRKEGQNVTLSCEQNLNHDAMYWYRQDPGQGLRLIYYSQIVNDFQKGDIAEGYSVSREKKESFPLTVTSAQKNPTAFYLCASRLSTGQYGGELFFGEGSRLTVL.

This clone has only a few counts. This chain's CDR3 is CAISASGRTTGELFF. CDR3 nucleotides: TGTGCCATCAGTGCTAGCGGGAGGACCACCGGGGAGCTGTTTTTT. The chain employs TRBV10-3 and TRBJ2-2; 11 bases fit TRBD2. CDR1 is ENHRY, CDR2 SYGVKD, per germline. Germline trimming cut 4 bases from V and 4 bases from J; bases unmatched to any gene: 2. CDR3 size: 15 residues.

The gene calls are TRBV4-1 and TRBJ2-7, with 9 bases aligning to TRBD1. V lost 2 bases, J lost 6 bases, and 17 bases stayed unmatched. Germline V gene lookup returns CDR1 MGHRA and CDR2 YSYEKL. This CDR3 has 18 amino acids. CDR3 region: CASSQTPGTGFDSGEQYF. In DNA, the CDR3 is TGCGCCAGCAGCCAAACCCCCGGGACAGGGTTCGACTCTGGCGAGCAGTACTTC.

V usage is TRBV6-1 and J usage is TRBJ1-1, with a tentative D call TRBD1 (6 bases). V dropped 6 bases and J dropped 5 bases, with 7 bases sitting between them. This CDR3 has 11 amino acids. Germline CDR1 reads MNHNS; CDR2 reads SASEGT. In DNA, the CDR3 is TGTGCCAGCAGCACAGGGACTGAAGCTTTCTTT. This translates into CASSTGTEAFF.

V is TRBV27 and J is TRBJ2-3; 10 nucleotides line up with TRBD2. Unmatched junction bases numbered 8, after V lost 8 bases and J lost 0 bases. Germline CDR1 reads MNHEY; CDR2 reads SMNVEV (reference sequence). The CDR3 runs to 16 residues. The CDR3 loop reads CASLTSGWGSTDTQYF. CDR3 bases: TGTGCCAGCCTGACTAGCGGGTGGGGTAGCACAGATACGCAGTATTTT.